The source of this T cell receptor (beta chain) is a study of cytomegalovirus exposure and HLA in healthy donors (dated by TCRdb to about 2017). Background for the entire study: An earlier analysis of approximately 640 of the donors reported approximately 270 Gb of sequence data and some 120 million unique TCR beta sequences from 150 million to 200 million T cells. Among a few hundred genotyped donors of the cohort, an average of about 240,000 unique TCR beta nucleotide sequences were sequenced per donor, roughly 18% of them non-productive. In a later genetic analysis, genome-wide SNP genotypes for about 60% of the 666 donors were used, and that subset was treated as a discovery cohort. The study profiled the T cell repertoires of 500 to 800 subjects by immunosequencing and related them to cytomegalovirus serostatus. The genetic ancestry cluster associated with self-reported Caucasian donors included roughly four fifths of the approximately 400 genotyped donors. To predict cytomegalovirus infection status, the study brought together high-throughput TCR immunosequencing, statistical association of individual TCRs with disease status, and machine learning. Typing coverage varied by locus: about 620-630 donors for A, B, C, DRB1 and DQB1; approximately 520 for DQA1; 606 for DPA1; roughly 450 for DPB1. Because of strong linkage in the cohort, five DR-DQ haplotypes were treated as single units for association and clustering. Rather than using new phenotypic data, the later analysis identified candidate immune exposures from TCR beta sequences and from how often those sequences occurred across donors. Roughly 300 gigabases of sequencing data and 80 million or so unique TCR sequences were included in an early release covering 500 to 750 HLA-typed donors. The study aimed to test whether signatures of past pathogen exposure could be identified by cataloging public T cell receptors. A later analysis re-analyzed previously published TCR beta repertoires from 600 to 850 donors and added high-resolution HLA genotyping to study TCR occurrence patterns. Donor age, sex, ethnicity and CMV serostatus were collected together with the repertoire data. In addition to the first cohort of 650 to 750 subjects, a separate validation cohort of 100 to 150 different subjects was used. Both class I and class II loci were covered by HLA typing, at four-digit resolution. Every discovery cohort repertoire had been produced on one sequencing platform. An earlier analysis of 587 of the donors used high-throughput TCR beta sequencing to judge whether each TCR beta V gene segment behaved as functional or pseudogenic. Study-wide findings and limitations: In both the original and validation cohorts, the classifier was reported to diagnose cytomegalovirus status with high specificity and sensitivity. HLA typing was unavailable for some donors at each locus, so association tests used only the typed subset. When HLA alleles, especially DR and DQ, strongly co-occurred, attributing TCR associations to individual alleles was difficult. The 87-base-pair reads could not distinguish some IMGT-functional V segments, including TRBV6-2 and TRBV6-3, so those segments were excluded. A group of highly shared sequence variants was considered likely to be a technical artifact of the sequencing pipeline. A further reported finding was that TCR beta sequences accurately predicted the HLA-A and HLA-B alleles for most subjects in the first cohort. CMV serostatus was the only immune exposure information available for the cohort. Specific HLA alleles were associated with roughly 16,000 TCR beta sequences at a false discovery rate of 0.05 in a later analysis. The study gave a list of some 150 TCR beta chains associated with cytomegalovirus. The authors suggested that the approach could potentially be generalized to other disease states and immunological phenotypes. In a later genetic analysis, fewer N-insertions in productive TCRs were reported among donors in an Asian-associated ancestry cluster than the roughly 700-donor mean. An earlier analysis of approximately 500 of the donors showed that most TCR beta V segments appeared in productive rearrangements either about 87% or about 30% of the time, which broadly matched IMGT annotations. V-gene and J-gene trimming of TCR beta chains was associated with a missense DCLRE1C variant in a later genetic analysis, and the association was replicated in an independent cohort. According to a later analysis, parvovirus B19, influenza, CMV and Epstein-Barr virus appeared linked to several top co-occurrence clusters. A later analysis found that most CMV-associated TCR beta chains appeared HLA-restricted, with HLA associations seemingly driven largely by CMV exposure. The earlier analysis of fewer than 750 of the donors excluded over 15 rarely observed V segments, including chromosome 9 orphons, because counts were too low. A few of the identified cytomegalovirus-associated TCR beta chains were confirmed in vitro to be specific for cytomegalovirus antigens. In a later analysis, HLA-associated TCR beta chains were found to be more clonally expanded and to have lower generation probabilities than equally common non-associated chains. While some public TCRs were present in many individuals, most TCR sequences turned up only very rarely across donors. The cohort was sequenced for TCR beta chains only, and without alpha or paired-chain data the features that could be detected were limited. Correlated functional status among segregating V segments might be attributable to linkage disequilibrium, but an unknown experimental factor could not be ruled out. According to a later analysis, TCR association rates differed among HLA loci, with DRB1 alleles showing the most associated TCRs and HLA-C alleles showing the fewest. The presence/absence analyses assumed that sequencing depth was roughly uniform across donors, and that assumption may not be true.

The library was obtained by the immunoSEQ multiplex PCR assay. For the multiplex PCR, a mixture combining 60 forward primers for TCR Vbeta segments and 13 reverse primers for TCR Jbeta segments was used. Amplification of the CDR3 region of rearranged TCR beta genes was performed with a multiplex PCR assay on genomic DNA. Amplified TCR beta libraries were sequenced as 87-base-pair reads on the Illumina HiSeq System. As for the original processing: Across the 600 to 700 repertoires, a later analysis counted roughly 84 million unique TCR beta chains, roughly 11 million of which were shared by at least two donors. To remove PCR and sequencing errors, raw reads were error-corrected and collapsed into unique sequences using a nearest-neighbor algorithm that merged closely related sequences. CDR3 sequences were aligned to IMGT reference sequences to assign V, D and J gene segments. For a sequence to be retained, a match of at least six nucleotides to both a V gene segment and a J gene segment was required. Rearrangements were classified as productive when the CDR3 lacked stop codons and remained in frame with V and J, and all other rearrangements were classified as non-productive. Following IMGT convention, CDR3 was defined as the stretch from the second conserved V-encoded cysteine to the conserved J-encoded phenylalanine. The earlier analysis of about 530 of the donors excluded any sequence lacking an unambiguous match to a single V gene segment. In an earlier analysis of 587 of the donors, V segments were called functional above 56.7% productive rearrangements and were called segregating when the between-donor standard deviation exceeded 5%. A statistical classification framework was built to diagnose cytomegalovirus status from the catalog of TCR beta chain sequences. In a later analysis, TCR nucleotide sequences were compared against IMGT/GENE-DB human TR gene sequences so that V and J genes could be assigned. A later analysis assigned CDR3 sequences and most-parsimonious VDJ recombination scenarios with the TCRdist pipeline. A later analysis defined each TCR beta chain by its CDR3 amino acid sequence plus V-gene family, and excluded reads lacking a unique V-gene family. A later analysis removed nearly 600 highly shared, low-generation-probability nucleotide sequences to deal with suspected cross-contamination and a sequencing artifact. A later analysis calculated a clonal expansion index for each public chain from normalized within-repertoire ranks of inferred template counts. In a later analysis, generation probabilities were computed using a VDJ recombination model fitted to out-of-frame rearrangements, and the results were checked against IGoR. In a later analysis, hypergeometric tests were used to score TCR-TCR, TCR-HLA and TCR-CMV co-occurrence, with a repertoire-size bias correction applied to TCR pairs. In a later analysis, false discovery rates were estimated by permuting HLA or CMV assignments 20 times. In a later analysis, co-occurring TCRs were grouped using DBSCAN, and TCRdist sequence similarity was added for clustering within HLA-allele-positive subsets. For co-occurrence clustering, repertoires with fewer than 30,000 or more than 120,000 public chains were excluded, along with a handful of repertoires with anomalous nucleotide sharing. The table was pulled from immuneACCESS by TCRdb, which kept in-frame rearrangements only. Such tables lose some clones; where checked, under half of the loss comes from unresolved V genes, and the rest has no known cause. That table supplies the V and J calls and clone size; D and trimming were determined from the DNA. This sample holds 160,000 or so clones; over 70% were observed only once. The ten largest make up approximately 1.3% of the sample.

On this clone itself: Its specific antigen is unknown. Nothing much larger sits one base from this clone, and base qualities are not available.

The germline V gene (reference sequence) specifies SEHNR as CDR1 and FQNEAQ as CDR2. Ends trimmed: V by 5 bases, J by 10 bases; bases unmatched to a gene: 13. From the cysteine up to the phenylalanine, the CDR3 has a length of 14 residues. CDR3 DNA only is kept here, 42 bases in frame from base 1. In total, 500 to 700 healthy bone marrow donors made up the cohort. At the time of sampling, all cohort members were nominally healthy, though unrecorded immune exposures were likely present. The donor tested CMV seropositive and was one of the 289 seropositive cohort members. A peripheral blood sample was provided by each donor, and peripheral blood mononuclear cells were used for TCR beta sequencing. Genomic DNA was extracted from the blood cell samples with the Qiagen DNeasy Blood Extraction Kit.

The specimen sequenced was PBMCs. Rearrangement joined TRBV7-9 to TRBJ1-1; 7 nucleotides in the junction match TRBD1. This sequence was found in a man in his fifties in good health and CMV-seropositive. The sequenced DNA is TGTGCCAGCAGCGTCCGGGACAGTCCCTCTGCAGCTTTCTTT. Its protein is CASSVRDSPSAAFF.